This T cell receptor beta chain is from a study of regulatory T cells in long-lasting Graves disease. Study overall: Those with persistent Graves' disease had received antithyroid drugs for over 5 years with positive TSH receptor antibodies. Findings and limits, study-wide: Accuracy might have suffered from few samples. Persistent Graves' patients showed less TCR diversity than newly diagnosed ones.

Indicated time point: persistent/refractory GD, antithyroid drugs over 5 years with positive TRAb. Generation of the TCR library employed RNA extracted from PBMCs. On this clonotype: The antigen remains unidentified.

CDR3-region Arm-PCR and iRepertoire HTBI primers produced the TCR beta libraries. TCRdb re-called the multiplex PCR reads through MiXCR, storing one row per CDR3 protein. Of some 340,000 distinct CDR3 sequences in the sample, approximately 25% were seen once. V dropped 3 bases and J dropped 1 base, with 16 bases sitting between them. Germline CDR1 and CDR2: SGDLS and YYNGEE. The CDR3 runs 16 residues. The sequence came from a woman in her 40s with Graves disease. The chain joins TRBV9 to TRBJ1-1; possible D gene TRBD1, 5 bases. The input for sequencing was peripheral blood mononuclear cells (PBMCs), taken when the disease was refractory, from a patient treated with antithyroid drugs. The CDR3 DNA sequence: TGTGCCAGCAGCGCCGGTCGGGTTGGGGGGAACACTGAAGCTTTCTTT. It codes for CASSAGRVGGNTEAFF.